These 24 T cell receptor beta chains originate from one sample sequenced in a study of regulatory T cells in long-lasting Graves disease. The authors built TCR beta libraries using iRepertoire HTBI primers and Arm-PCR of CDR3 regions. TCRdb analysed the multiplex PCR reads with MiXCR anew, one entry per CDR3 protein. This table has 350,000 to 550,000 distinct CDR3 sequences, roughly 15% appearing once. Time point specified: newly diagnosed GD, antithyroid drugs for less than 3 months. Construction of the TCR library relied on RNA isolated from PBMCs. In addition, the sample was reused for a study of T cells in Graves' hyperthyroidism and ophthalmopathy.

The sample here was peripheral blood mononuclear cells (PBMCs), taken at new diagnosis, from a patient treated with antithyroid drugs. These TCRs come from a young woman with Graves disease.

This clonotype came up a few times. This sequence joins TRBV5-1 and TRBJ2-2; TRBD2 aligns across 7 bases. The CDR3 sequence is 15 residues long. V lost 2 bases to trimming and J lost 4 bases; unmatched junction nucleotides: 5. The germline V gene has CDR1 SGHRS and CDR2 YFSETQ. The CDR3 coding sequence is TGCGCCAGCAGCTTTAGGGAGGGATCCACCGGGGAGCTGTTTTTT. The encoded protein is CASSFREGSTGELFF.

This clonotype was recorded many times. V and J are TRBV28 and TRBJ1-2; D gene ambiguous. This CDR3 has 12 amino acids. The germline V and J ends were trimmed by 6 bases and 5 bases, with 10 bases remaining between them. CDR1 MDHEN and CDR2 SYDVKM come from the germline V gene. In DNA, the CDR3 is TGTGCCAGCAGCTTCCGGAGTTATGGCTACACCTTC. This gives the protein CASSFRSYGYTF.

The CDR3 loop reads CAIQGGSGTQYF. The CDR3 nucleotides are TGTGCCATCCAAGGGGGGTCGGGTACGCAGTATTTT. The rearrangement links TRBV28 to TRBJ2-3; D may be TRBD1 or TRBD2 (6 bases each). The CDR3 loop spans 12 amino acids. Germline CDR1 is MDHEN and CDR2 is SYDVKM. Trimming took off 10 bases at V and 8 bases at J, with 16 bases between the two ends.

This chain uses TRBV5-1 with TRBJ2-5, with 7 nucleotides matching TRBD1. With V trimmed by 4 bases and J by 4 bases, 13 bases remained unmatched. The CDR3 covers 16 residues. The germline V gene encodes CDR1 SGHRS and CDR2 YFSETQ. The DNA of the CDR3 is TGCGCCAGCAGCGGAATACAGGGGAATCCGGCAGAGACCCAGTACTTC. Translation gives CASSGIQGNPAETQYF. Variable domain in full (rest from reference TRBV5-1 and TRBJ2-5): KAGVTQTPRYLIKTRGQQVTLSCSPISGHRSVSWYQQTPGQGLQFLFEYFSETQRNKGNFPGRFSGRQFSNSRSEMNVSTLELGDSALYLCASSGIQGNPAETQYFGPGTRLLVL.

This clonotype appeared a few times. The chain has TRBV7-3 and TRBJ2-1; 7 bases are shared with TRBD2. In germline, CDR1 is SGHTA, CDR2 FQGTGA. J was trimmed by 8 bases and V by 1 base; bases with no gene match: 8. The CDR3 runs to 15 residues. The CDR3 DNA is TGTGCCAGCAGCTTAAGGGAGGGCCCCTCGGATGAGCAGTTCTTC. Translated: CASSLREGPSDEQFF.

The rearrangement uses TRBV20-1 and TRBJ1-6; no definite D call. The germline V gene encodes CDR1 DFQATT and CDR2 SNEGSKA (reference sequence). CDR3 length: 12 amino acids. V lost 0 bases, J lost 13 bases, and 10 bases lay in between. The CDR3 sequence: CSARDQQPPLHF. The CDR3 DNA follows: TGCAGTGCTAGAGATCAACAGCCTCCCCTCCACTTT.

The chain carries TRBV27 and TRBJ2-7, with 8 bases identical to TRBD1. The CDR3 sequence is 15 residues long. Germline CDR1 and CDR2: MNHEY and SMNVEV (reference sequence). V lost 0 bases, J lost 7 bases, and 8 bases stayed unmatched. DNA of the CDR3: TGTGCCAGCAGTTTATCGATCCAGGGGGCAGGGGAGCAGTACTTC. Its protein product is CASSLSIQGAGEQYF.

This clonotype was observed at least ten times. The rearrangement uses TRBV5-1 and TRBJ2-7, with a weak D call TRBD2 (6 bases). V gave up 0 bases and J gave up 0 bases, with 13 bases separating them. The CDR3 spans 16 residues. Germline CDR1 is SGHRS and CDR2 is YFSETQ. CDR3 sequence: CASSLVSGGSSYEQYF. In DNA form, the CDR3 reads TGCGCCAGCAGCTTGGTTAGCGGAGGGAGCTCCTACGAGCAGTACTTC. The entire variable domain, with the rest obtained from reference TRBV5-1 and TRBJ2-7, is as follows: KAGVTQTPRYLIKTRGQQVTLSCSPISGHRSVSWYQQTPGQGLQFLFEYFSETQRNKGNFPGRFSGRQFSNSRSEMNVSTLELGDSALYLCASSLVSGGSSYEQYFGPGTRLTVT.

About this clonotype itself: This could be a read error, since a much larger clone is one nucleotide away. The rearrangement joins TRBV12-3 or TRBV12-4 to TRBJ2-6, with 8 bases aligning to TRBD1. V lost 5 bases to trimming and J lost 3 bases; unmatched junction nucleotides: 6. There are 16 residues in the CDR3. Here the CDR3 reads CASSRTGNHGANVLTF. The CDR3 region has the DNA TGTGCCAGCAGTCGGACAGGGAACCATGGGGCCAACGTCCTGACTTTC.

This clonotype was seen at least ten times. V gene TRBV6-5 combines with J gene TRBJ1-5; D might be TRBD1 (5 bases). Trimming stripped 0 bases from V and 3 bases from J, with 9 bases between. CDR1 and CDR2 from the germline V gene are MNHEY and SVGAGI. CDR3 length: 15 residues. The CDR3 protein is CASSYSLQANQPQHF. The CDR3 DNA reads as TGTGCCAGCAGTTACTCGTTACAGGCCAATCAGCCCCAGCATTTT.

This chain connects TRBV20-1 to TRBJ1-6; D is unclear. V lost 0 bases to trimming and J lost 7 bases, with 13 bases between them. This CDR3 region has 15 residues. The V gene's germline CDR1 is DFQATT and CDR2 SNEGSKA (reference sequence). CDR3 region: CSARDRVNSNSPLHF. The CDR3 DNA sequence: TGCAGTGCTAGAGATCGCGTCAACTCGAATTCACCCCTCCACTTT.

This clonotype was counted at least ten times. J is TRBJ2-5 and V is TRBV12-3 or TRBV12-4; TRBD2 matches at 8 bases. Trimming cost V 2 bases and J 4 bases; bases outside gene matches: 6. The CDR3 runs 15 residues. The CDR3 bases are TGTGCCAGCAGTTTACCGGGAGCGGGAGTAGAGACCCAGTACTTC. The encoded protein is CASSLPGAGVETQYF.

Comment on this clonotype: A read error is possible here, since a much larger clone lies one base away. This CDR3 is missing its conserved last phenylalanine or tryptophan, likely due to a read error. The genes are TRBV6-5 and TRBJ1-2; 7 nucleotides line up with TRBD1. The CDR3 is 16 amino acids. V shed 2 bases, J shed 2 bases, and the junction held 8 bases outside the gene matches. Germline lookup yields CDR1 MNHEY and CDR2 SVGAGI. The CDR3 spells CASSYIYRGQNYGYTL. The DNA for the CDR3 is TGTGCCAGCAGTTACATTTATCGGGGACAGAACTATGGCTACACCCTC.

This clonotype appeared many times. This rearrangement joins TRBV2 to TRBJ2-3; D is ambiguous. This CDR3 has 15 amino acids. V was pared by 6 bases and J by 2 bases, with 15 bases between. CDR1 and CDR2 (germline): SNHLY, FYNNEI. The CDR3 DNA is TGTGCCAGCAGCACCGCCGGTACTAACACAGATACGCAGTATTTT. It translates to CASSTAGTNTDTQYF.

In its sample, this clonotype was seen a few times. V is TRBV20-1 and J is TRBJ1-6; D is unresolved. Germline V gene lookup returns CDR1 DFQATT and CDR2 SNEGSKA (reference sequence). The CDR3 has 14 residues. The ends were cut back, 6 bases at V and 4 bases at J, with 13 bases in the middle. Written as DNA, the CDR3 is TGCAGTGCAATAACCGAGTCTTATAATTCACCCCTCCACTTT. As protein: CSAITESYNSPLHF.

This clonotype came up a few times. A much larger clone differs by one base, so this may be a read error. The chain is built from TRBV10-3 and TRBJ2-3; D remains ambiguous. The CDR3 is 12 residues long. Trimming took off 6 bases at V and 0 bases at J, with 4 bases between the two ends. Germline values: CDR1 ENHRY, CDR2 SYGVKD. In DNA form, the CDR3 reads TGTGCCATCAGCGGGAGCACAGATACGCAGTATTTT. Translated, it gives CAISGSTDTQYF.

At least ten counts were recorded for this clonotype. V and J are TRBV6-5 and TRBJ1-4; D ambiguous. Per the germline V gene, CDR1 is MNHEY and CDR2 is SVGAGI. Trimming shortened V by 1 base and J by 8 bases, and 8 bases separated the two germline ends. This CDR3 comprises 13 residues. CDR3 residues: CASSYWTDEKLFF. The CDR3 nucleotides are TGTGCCAGCAGTTACTGGACGGACGAAAAACTGTTTTTT.

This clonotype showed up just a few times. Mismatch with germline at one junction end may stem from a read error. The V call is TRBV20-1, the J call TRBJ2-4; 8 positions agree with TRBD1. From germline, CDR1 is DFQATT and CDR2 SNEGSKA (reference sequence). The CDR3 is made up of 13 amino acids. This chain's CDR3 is CSAIDRGKNIQYF. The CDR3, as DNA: TGCAGTGCTATCGACAGGGGTAAAAACATTCAGTATTTC.

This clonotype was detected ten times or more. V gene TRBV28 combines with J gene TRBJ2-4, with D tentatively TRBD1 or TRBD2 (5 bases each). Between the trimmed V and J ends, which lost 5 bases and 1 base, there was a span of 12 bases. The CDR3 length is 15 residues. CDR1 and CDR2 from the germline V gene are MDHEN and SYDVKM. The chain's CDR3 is CASSIRQRAKNIQYF. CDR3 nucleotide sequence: TGTGCCAGCAGTATCCGACAGCGGGCCAAAAACATTCAGTACTTC.

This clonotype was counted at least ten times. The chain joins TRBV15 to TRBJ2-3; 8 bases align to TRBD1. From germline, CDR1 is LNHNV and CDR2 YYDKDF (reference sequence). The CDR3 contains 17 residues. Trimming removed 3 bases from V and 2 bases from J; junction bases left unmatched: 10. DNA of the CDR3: TGTGCCACCAGCAGCGGTTCCGGGACAGGTCACACAGATACGCAGTATTTT. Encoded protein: CATSSGSGTGHTDTQYF.

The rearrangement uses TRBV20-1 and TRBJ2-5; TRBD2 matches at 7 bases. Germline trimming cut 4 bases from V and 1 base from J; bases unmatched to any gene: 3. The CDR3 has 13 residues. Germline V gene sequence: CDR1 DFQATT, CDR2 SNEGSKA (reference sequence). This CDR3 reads CSAILAIQETQYF. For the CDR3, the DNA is TGCAGTGCTATACTAGCGATCCAAGAGACCCAGTACTTC.

CDR3: CASSYSKSKGNTEAFF. The DNA for the CDR3 is TGTGCCAGCAGTTACTCGAAATCAAAGGGGAACACTGAAGCTTTCTTT. This chain links TRBV6-5 with TRBJ1-1; D remains ambiguous. Deletions cut 0 bases from V and 1 base from J, with 12 bases between. The CDR3 totals 16 residues. The V gene's germline CDR1 is MNHEY and CDR2 SVGAGI.

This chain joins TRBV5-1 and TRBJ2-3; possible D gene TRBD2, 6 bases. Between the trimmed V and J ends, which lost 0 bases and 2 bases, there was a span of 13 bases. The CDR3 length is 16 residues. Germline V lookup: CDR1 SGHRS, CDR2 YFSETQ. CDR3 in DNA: TGCGCCAGCAGCTTGGGATCGCGGGGTTTCACAGATACGCAGTATTTT. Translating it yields CASSLGSRGFTDTQYF.

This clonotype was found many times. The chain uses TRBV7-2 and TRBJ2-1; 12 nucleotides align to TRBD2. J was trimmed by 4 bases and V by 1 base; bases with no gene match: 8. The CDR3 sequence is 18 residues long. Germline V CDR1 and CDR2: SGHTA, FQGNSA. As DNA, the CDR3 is TGTGCCAGCAGCTTAGGACCCCCTGGGACTAGCGGGTACAATGAGCAGTTCTTC. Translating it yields CASSLGPPGTSGYNEQFF.